The T cell receptor beta chain described here comes from a study of T cells in Graves' hyperthyroidism and ophthalmopathy. Study-wide background: Sampling of peripheral blood happened at initial diagnosis, prior to any treatment.

Amplified TCR beta CDR3 regions came from RNA transcripts. HTBI primers drove first-round RT-PCR of the TCR CDR3. Each CDR3 protein is one row after TCRdb ran MiXCR on the multiplex PCR reads. The sample consists of some 140,000 distinct CDR3 sequences, 22% of them appearing once. There are 18 residues in the CDR3. Trimming removed 6 bases from V and 2 bases from J, with 24 bases in between. Those patients with uncontrolled infection, other autoimmune disease, pregnancy or lactation were excluded. This sequence joins TRBV12-3 or TRBV12-4 and TRBJ2-3, with a tentative D call TRBD1 (6 bases). The specimen sequenced was blood. The sequence came from a woman aged 45-65 years with Graves' hyperthyroidism that later progressed to Graves' ophthalmopathy. DNA of the CDR3: TGTGCCAGCAGCCCCGGGACATACCAACAGGGATACACAGATACGCAGTATTTT. It codes for CASSPGTYQQGYTDTQYF.